These T cell receptor delta chains were read from a single sample in a study of gamma-delta T cells after stem cell transplantation. TCRdb re-processed the RT-PCR reads using CATT. The data contain some 3,000 delta-chain clones, 2.5% to 3% of them singletons. The sample comprised gamma-delta T cells. The receptors originated from a human donor. It is not recorded whose cells these are; they may come from a transplant donor. CDR3s include the opening cysteine and the closing phenylalanine or tryptophan. D genes are given only for firm matches. Rows may omit the clone size; those that give it use once, few, many or a size class.

CDR3 DNA: TGTGCCTGTGACACGCTAGCCCAAGCTGGGGGATACGGGGGGACCGATAAACTCATCTTT; CDR3 protein: CACDTLAQAGGYGGTDKLIF; D gene: TRDD3; V gene: TRDV2; clone size: medium-sized; J gene: TRDJ1
CDR3 DNA: TGTGCCTGTGAAGAACTGGGGGATCGCACCGATAAACTCATCTTT; CDR3 protein: CACEELGDRTDKLIF; D gene: TRDD3; V gene: TRDV2; clone size: -; J gene: TRDJ1
CDR3 DNA: TGTGCCTATGACTTACTGGGGGATACCCGCTTGGACACCGATAAACTCATCTTT; CDR3 protein: CAYDLLGDTRLDTDKLIF; D gene: TRDD3; V gene: TRDV2; clone size: medium-sized; J gene: TRDJ1
CDR3 DNA: TGTGCCTGCGAACCGATGGGGGATACCTTGGGAAGGACCGATAAACTCATCTTT; CDR3 protein: CACEPMGDTLGRTDKLIF; D gene: TRDD3; V gene: TRDV2; clone size: few; J gene: TRDJ1
CDR3 DNA: TGTGCCTGTGACACCCAGGGGTTGGGGGATACGTACACCGATAAACTCATCTTT; CDR3 protein: CACDTQGLGDTYTDKLIF; D gene: TRDD3; V gene: TRDV2; clone size: few; J gene: TRDJ1
CDR3 DNA: TGTGCCTGTGACACCTTAAATCCTCCCATACTGGGGGCGGTGTACACCGATAAACTCATCTTT; CDR3 protein: CACDTLNPPILGAVYTDKLIF; D gene: TRDD3; V gene: TRDV2; clone size: few; J gene: TRDJ1
CDR3 DNA: TGTGCCTGTGACGTACTGGGGGATACGTCGGATAGGTCTGATAAACTCATCTTT; CDR3 protein: CACDVLGDTSDRSDKLIF; D gene: TRDD3; V gene: TRDV2; clone size: medium-sized; J gene: TRDJ1
CDR3 DNA: TGTGCCTGTGACATTTTACTGGGGGATACGCAAACCGATAAACTCATCTTT; CDR3 protein: CACDILLGDTQTDKLIF; D gene: TRDD3; V gene: TRDV2; clone size: few; J gene: TRDJ1
CDR3 DNA: TGTGCCTGTGACACCGGAGGACTGGGGGATACGGCCGGTAAACTCATCTTT; CDR3 protein: CACDTGGLGDTAGKLIF; D gene: TRDD3; V gene: TRDV2; clone size: -; J gene: TRDJ1
CDR3 DNA: TGTGCCTCTTACGGGGTGGGGGATACGCTCACCGATAAACTCATCTTT; CDR3 protein: CASYGVGDTLTDKLIF; D gene: TRDD3; V gene: TRDV2; clone size: medium-sized; J gene: TRDJ1
CDR3 DNA: TGTGCCTGTGACGGATTACTGGGGGATTCCACCGATAAACTCATCTTT; CDR3 protein: CACDGLLGDSTDKLIF; D gene: TRDD3; V gene: TRDV2; clone size: few; J gene: TRDJ1
CDR3 DNA: TGTGCTCTTGGGGAACCCCCGCTACTTGTGCGGGAATACACCGATAAACTCATCTTT; CDR3 protein: CALGEPPLLVREYTDKLIF; D gene: -; V gene: TRDV1; clone size: -; J gene: TRDJ1
CDR3 DNA: TGTGCCTGTGACACCGTACTGGTAGAAGGGTTAACCGATAAACTCATCTTT; CDR3 protein: CACDTVLVEGLTDKLIF; D gene: -; V gene: TRDV2; clone size: medium-sized; J gene: TRDJ1
CDR3 DNA: TGTGCCTGTGACAGTGTACTGGGGGACTTCAACACCGATAAACTCATCTTT; CDR3 protein: CACDSVLGDFNTDKLIF; D gene: TRDD3; V gene: TRDV2; clone size: -; J gene: TRDJ1